This T cell receptor (beta chain) was identified in a study of beta chain features in type 1 diabetes. Findings and limits, study-wide: A moderate, significant TCRB CDR3 shortening appeared in type 1 diabetes across four CD4+ subsets.

The CDR3 is made up of 15 amino acids. Trimming at V came to 0 bases and at J to 0 bases, leaving 2 bases not matched to a gene. CDR1 and CDR2 (germline): SGHRS, YFSETQ. This clone was seen only a few times. The antigen remains unidentified. Investigators reverse transcribed all isolated RNA, so they sequenced expressed TCRB transcripts. Generated by immunoSEQ multiplex PCR, the TCRdb table keeps only in-frame clones and is missing some. In the table there are approximately 360,000 clones, over 9.5% of which are singletons. The gene calls are TRBV5-1 and TRBJ2-7, with 8 bases lining up with TRBD2. The sample was naive CD4+ T cells from blood. This sequence originates from a woman under 30 with type 1 diabetes. In DNA, the CDR3 is TGCGCCAGCAGCTTGGCGGGGGGGGGCTCCTACGAGCAGTACTTC. Translated, it gives CASSLAGGGSYEQYF.